Below are 10 T cell receptor beta chains sequenced from a single sample in a study of cytomegalovirus exposure and HLA in healthy donors. Repertoires were generated with immunoSEQ multiplex PCR, while TCRdb's copy carries only in-frame clones and drops some. The data hold under 250,000 clones, with 90% to 95% observed a single time. The sample was PBMCs. The origin of the receptors is a woman aged 18-30 years in good health and CMV-seronegative.

DNA of the CDR3: TGCGCCAGCAGCCAAGTATTCCAGGGCTACGAGCAGTACTTC. Its translation: CASSQVFQGYEQYF. The V call is TRBV4-1, the J call TRBJ2-7; D perhaps matches TRBD1 (5 bases). This CDR3 region has 14 residues. Trimming removed 1 base at V and 3 bases at J, with 10 bases between. From germline, CDR1 is MGHRA and CDR2 YSYEKL.

The rearrangement joins TRBV5-1 to TRBJ2-7, with TRBD2 matching over 7 bases. This CDR3 is 16 amino acids long. The ends lost 0 bases at V and 2 bases at J; junction bases unmatched: 8. Per the germline V gene, CDR1 is SGHRS and CDR2 is YFSETQ. The CDR3 loop is CASSLGVAGVTYEQYF. CDR3 sequence (DNA): TGCGCCAGCAGCTTGGGGGTTGCGGGAGTAACCTACGAGCAGTACTTC.

CDR3 nucleotides: TGTGCCAGCAGCGTTGCTAGCGGGGGCCAAGAGACCCAGTACTTC. Translating it yields CASSVASGGQETQYF. The chain has TRBV9 and TRBJ2-5; TRBD2 aligns across 10 bases. This CDR3 is built from 15 residues. V lost 2 bases to trimming and J lost 1 base; unmatched junction nucleotides: 2. Germline CDR1 SGDLS, CDR2 YYNGEE.

This chain connects TRBV11-3 to TRBJ2-2; TRBD1 agrees at 7 bases. The CDR3 has 16 amino acids. Looked up from germline, CDR1 is SGHNT and CDR2 is YENEEA. V was pared by 5 bases and J by 8 bases, with 14 bases of the junction left unmatched. The CDR3 here is CASSRGTAKGSGELFF. The CDR3 DNA reads as TGTGCCAGCAGCCGAGGGACAGCAAAGGGATCAGGGGAGCTGTTTTTT.

CDR3 amino acids: CASSYSRGVGSQPQHF. The CDR3 DNA follows: TGTGCCAGCAGTTACTCGAGAGGTGTAGGGAGTCAGCCCCAGCATTTT. The chain carries TRBV6-6 and TRBJ1-5, with D hard to call. Germline values: CDR1 MNHNY, CDR2 SVGAGI (reference sequence). Trimming stripped 0 bases from V and 6 bases from J, with 15 bases between. This CDR3 has 16 amino acids.

This chain connects TRBV7-9 to TRBJ2-5; 10 nucleotides agree with TRBD1. The germline gives CDR1 SEHNR, CDR2 FQNEAQ (reference sequence). The CDR3 is 16 residues long. The V gene end was trimmed by 5 bases and the J gene end by 4 bases; junction bases not matched to a gene: 10. For the CDR3, the DNA is TGTGCCAGCAGCCCCCGGGACAGGGGTTCGGGAGAGACCCAGTACTTC. Translation gives CASSPRDRGSGETQYF.

The chain uses TRBV6-1 and TRBJ2-7, with 10 positions matching TRBD2. Germline CDR1 MNHNS, CDR2 SASEGT. J gave up 3 bases and V 3 bases, and 5 bases lay outside the gene matches. CDR3 length: 15 amino acids. The CDR3 DNA follows: TGTGCCAGCAGTGACGAGGGGACTAGCGTCTACGAGCAGTACTTC. Protein: CASSDEGTSVYEQYF.

The chain has TRBV7-8 and TRBJ2-7, with D perhaps TRBD2 (6 bases). The CDR3 covers 15 residues. V lost 2 bases and J 7 bases, leaving 18 bases between the germline ends. From germline, CDR1 is SGHVS and CDR2 FQNEAQ. CDR3 bases: TGTGCCAGCAGCTTATATGGCCAGGAGGGGTCGGAGCAGTACTTC. This gives the protein CASSLYGQEGSEQYF.

A single count supports this clone. The V and J genes are TRBV7-2 and TRBJ1-4; D not resolved. CDR1 is SGHTA, CDR2 FQGNSA, per germline. With 1 base removed from V and 0 bases from J, the gap between germline ends came to 12 bases. This CDR3 region has 17 residues. CDR3 DNA sequence: TGTGCCAGCAGCTTAGTAGGCACTGGAGCAACTAATGAAAAACTGTTTTTT. It specifies CASSLVGTGATNEKLFF.

V is TRBV27 and J is TRBJ1-1, with 8 positions matching TRBD1. Germline V lookup: CDR1 MNHEY, CDR2 SMNVEV (reference sequence). With 4 bases clipped from V and 0 bases from J, the junction kept 4 bases outside the gene matches. The CDR3 length is 15 residues. DNA for the CDR3: TGTGCCAGCAGTTATAACAGGGGGATGAACACTGAAGCTTTCTTT. Translating it yields CASSYNRGMNTEAFF.